The rows below give T cell receptor beta chains drawn from one sample of a study of cytomegalovirus exposure and HLA in healthy donors. Measured with immunoSEQ multiplex PCR; TCRdb has only the in-frame clones, and not every one. Of some 170,000 clones listed, around 76% were seen once; the top ten hold approximately 1%. Input material: PBMCs. Receptors were obtained from a woman aged 40 to 50 in good health and CMV-seronegative. Both conserved end residues are trimmed from each CDR3. Each record gives: D gene, V gene, J gene, CDR3 protein. D genes are given only for firm matches.

NA	TRBV6-1	TRBJ2-4	ASSGDSSSKNIQY
NA	TRBV7-8	TRBJ1-4	ASRSGRGPPGRNEKLF
TRBD2	TRBV30	TRBJ2-2	AWSVEGGRAGELF
TRBD2	TRBV27	TRBJ2-1	ASHRVLAANEQF
TRBD2	TRBV19	TRBJ2-1	ASSESGVSYNEQF
NA	TRBV6-1	TRBJ1-1	ASRNTGRRNTEAF
NA	TRBV30	TRBJ1-3	AWRGVLSSGNTIY
NA	TRBV28	TRBJ2-7	ASNRGGSDEQY
TRBD2	TRBV7-9	TRBJ2-3	ASSLAARLAGSDTQY
TRBD2	TRBV7-3	TRBJ2-1	ASSWTGTTPFNEQF
NA	TRBV7-9	TRBJ1-4	ASRGTGTEKLF
NA	TRBV5-1	TRBJ1-4	ASSLGHGEKLF
TRBD2	TRBV11-2	TRBJ2-1	ASSLSGRGINEQF
NA	TRBV18	TRBJ1-1	ASSPIRGADTEAF
NA	TRBV5-1	TRBJ1-2	ASSPDLQGFGGYT
TRBD2	TRBV13	TRBJ2-1	ASSSSGLAGGHEQF
TRBD1	TRBV18	TRBJ1-4	ASSPQSGQGGEKLF
NA	TRBV27	TRBJ2-7	ASSLRATGEQY
NA	TRBV27	TRBJ1-1	ASSQGRGGGTEAF
TRBD1	TRBV30	TRBJ2-2	AWRDPGQGESGELF
NA	TRBV27	TRBJ2-1	ASSPLSGNEQF
NA	TRBV6-1	TRBJ1-4	ASSERGKLF
NA	TRBV19	TRBJ2-2	ASRGRSLGRVTGELF
TRBD1	TRBV11-2	TRBJ1-1	ASSFPGQVGEAF
NA	TRBV7-3	TRBJ2-1	ASSSSGNEQF
TRBD1	TRBV5-1	TRBJ2-7	ASSTGTGAYEQY
NA	TRBV30	TRBJ2-1	AWSVGGNSYNEQF
NA	TRBV30	TRBJ1-4	AWSRSQGKDEKLF
TRBD1	TRBV19	TRBJ2-2	ASSLGQGKRTGELF
TRBD1	TRBV5-6	TRBJ1-1	ASSPIQGSTEAF
TRBD1	TRBV5-1	TRBJ2-7	ASSWGTGDYEQY
NA	TRBV27	TRBJ1-2	ASSPAGRLRGYT
TRBD1	TRBV7-9	TRBJ2-1	ASSYGTGMYNEQF
TRBD2	TRBV4-2	TRBJ2-3	ASSQDLRTSGTDTQY
TRBD1	TRBV5-1	TRBJ2-5	ASSLGQGEETQY
NA	TRBV6-6	TRBJ1-2	ASGGRDGGYT
NA	TRBV28	TRBJ2-3	ASSSPGADTQY
NA	TRBV9	TRBJ2-5	ASSVLPSPETQY
NA	TRBV28	TRBJ2-3	ASSSGGRAGFTDTQY
TRBD2	TRBV5-1	TRBJ2-7	ASSPGTSGIYEQY
TRBD1	TRBV27	TRBJ1-2	ASSYRPRDRVFRGYT
TRBD1	TRBV5-1	TRBJ2-2	ASNDRGGGTGELF
TRBD1	TRBV15	TRBJ1-4	ATSREAGGDEKLF